The 22 T cell receptor beta chains in this list originate from one sample, sequenced in a study of regulatory T cells in long-lasting Graves disease. Investigators prepared the TCR beta libraries by applying iRepertoire HTBI primers and Arm-PCR of CDR3 regions. TCRdb fed the multiplex PCR reads into MiXCR, producing one record per CDR3 protein. The table lists 600,000 to 850,000 distinct CDR3 sequences, around 30% of them singletons, with about 42% in the top ten. Described time point: persistent/refractory GD, antithyroid drugs over 5 years with positive TRAb. PBMC-derived RNA was used for the TCR library. This sample comprised peripheral blood mononuclear cells (PBMCs), obtained when the disease was refractory, from a patient treated with antithyroid drugs. The receptor source for this set is a female donor with Graves disease.

This clonotype was counted ten times or more. The chain recombines TRBV3-1 with TRBJ1-1; D remains ambiguous. The CDR3 is made up of 15 amino acids. Germline lookup yields CDR1 LGHDT and CDR2 YNNKEL (reference sequence). Trimming took 3 bases from V and 2 from J, leaving 13 bases between them. This CDR3 reads CASSHPNRVNTEAFF. CDR3 nucleotides: TGTGCCAGCAGCCATCCGAACCGGGTTAACACTGAAGCTTTCTTT.

This clonotype was seen a single time. V and J are TRBV3-1 and TRBJ2-2; D remains unclear. The V and J ends lost 0 bases and 7 bases respectively, with 12 bases between them. CDR3 length equals 15 residues. Looked up from germline, CDR1 is LGHDT and CDR2 is YNNKEL (reference sequence). The CDR3 loop reads CASSQDGRRIGELFF. The CDR3, as DNA: TGTGCCAGCAGCCAAGATGGACGCCGGATCGGGGAGCTGTTTTTT.

The chain links TRBV7-2 to TRBJ1-2; a possible D gene is TRBD1 (6 bases). Between the trimmed V and J ends, which lost 2 bases and 4 bases, there was a span of 14 bases. This CDR3 region has 15 residues. Germline V gene lookup returns CDR1 SGHTA and CDR2 FQGNSA. The DNA for the CDR3 is TGTGCCAGCAGCTTACCGACAGGCCAACGCTATGGCTACACCTTC. Its translation: CASSLPTGQRYGYTF.

This clonotype appeared many times. CDR3 bases: TGTGCCAGCAGTGAGGTGGACGAGCAGTACTTC. Translated: CASSEVDEQYF. The chain has TRBV2 and TRBJ2-7; D unresolved. The CDR3 totals 11 residues. Trimming removed 3 bases at V and 5 bases at J, with 5 bases between. CDR1 SNHLY and CDR2 FYNNEI come from the germline V gene.

This clonotype was seen at least ten times. One base away lies a much larger clone, so this may be a sequencing read error. The chain uses TRBV6-1 and TRBJ1-2, with 7 bases lining up with TRBD1. The CDR3 totals 13 residues. CDR1 is MNHNS, CDR2 SASEGT, per germline. The J segment lost 4 bases and the V segment lost 6 bases, leaving 5 bases of the junction unmatched. The CDR3 coding sequence is TGTGCCAGCAGCGAGACAGGGACCTATGGCTACACCTTC. This translates into CASSETGTYGYTF.

Ten or more counts support this clonotype. The rearrangement links TRBV11-2 to TRBJ1-2, with TRBD1 matching over 8 bases. The V gene's germline CDR1 is SGHAT and CDR2 FQNNGV. Trimming took 5 bases from V and 4 from J; bases not matched to a gene: 15. This CDR3 has 17 amino acids. The CDR3, as DNA: TGTGCCAGCAGCCCCCGGACAGGGCTAGGCGAATCCTATGGCTACACCTTC. It encodes CASSPRTGLGESYGYTF.

The gene calls are TRBV10-3 and TRBJ1-2; 10 positions agree with TRBD1. Unmatched junction bases numbered 9, after V lost 4 bases and J lost 4 bases. The CDR3 contains 16 residues. CDR1 ENHRY and CDR2 SYGVKD come from the germline V gene. The CDR3 spells CAISGGSGTGAYGYTF. The CDR3 nucleotides are TGTGCCATCAGTGGAGGTAGCGGGACAGGGGCCTATGGCTACACCTTC.

The chain's CDR3 is CASSLGVGRETQYF. CDR3 sequence (DNA): TGTGCCAGCAGCTTAGGGGTTGGGAGGGAGACCCAGTACTTC. The rearrangement uses TRBV7-3 and TRBJ2-5, with D tentatively TRBD2 (6 bases). Trimming took 2 bases from V and 5 from J, leaving 12 bases between them. Germline lookup yields CDR1 SGHTA and CDR2 FQGTGA. The CDR3 covers 14 residues.

The chain links TRBV29-1 to TRBJ1-1; maybe TRBD1 (6 bases). In germline, CDR1 is SQVTM, CDR2 ANQGSEA. The CDR3 runs 13 residues. Trimming removed 5 bases at V and 1 base at J, with 11 bases between. CDR3 in DNA: TGCAGCGTTCGACTGACAGGGAACACTGAAGCTTTCTTT. It codes for CSVRLTGNTEAFF. Full variable domain (remainder filled in from reference TRBV29-1 and TRBJ1-1): SAVISQKPSRDICQRGTSLTIQCQVDSQVTMMFWYRQQPGQSLTLIATANQGSEATYESGFVIDKFPISRPNLTFSTLTVSNMSPEDSSIYLCSVRLTGNTEAFFGQGTRLTVV.

The gene calls are TRBV9 and TRBJ1-1; the D is unclear. Trimming took off 4 bases at V and 7 bases at J, with 11 bases between the two ends. The CDR3 covers 12 residues. From germline, CDR1 is SGDLS and CDR2 YYNGEE. The CDR3 region is CASSLRDGEAFF. CDR3 nucleotide sequence: TGTGCCAGCAGCCTTAGGGATGGTGAAGCTTTCTTT.

The J gene is TRBJ1-1, the V gene TRBV6-5, with no clear D. Germline lookup yields CDR1 MNHEY and CDR2 SVGAGI. Trimming left V 2 bases short and J 3 bases short, with 22 bases between. This CDR3 has 18 amino acids. The CDR3 nucleotides are TGTGCCAGCAGTTACACCCTGGACCCCAGGACCTCGGACACTGAAGCTTTCTTT. Translating gives CASSYTLDPRTSDTEAFF.

A few counts support this clonotype. This rearrangement joins TRBV6-1 to TRBJ2-7, with 8 nucleotides matching TRBD2. CDR3 length: 13 residues. V shed 8 bases and J 6 bases; nucleotides not matched to a gene: 9. The germline CDR1 and CDR2 sequences are MNHNS and SASEGT. The CDR3 DNA reads TGTGCCAGCGTGACAGCGGGAGCCCTCGAGCAGTACTTC. Encoded protein: CASVTAGALEQYF.

This clonotype was seen only a few times. The V and J genes are TRBV6-2 or TRBV6-3 and TRBJ2-5; 7 bases are shared with TRBD1. Trimming removed 5 bases from V and 4 bases from J; junction bases left unmatched: 10. The CDR3 runs 15 residues. The germline V gene encodes CDR1 MNHEY and CDR2 SVGEGT. CDR3 in amino acids: CASSNLTGLGETQYF. The CDR3 DNA sequence: TGTGCCAGCAGTAACCTGACAGGGTTGGGAGAGACCCAGTACTTC.

This chain links TRBV3-1 with TRBJ1-1, with a weak D call TRBD1 (6 bases). The CDR3 has 15 amino acids. Germline loops: CDR1 LGHDT, CDR2 YNNKEL (reference sequence). Trimming left V 0 bases short and J 6 bases short, with 14 bases between. The CDR3 reads CASSQDHRGLSEAFF. Written as DNA, the CDR3 is TGTGCCAGCAGCCAAGATCACCGGGGGCTGTCTGAAGCTTTCTTT.

The rearrangement joins TRBV27 to TRBJ2-1, with a possible D match to TRBD2 (6 bases). The V gene's germline CDR1 is MNHEY and CDR2 SMNVEV (reference sequence). The CDR3 consists of 12 residues. Trimming cost V 2 bases and J 8 bases, with 7 bases left between them. CDR3: CASSLAGHEQFF. DNA of the CDR3: TGTGCCAGCAGTTTAGCGGGGCATGAGCAGTTCTTC.

This clonotype appeared a few times. The genes are TRBV6-2 or TRBV6-3 and TRBJ2-7, with 7 bases matching TRBD1. The CDR3 is 12 amino acids. Germline V gene sequence: CDR1 MNHEY, CDR2 SVGEGT. J was trimmed by 4 bases and V by 10 bases; bases with no gene match: 7. The CDR3 loop is CATGDRQYEQYF. In DNA, the CDR3 is TGTGCCACAGGGGACAGACAGTACGAGCAGTACTTC.

This clonotype has more than one count but fewer than ten. This rearrangement joins TRBV20-1 to TRBJ2-7, with D perhaps matching TRBD2 (5 bases). V lost 4 bases and J 5 bases, leaving 21 bases between the germline ends. The CDR3 runs to 15 residues. From germline, CDR1 is DFQATT and CDR2 SNEGSKA (reference sequence). CDR3 protein: CSANRDWGLTNEQYF. The CDR3 DNA reads TGCAGTGCTAACAGAGACTGGGGATTGACTAACGAGCAGTACTTC.

This clonotype showed up just a few times. This may be a read error: a much more frequent sequence differs by one nucleotide. The CDR3 is CASSFRTGTQPQHF. CDR3 nucleotides: TGTGCCAGCAGTTTTAGGACAGGGACTCAGCCCCAGCATTTT. V usage is TRBV12-3 or TRBV12-4 and J usage is TRBJ1-5; TRBD1 matches at 8 bases. Trimming cost V 3 bases and J 6 bases; bases outside gene matches: 4. The CDR3 has 14 amino acids.

This clonotype was picked up a small number of times. The CDR3 region has the DNA TGCAGTGCTAGCACTAGCGGGTTCCAAGAGACCCAGTACTTC. As protein: CSASTSGFQETQYF. The V call is TRBV20-1, the J call TRBJ2-5, with TRBD2 matching 9 bases. The CDR3 contains 14 residues. Germline CDR1 reads DFQATT; CDR2 reads SNEGSKA (reference sequence). V lost 3 bases and J lost 1; bases outside the gene matches: 3.

This clonotype occurred many times. For the CDR3, the DNA is TGTGCCAGCAGCCAAGTTCAGGGGAGGAACACTGAAGCTTTCTTT. Protein: CASSQVQGRNTEAFF. This chain uses TRBV3-1 with TRBJ1-1; D may be TRBD1 (6 bases). In germline, CDR1 is LGHDT, CDR2 YNNKEL (reference sequence). V shed 1 base and J shed 1 base, with 10 bases lying between them. CDR3 length equals 15 residues.

This clonotype was detected ten times or more. The chain combines TRBV30 with TRBJ1-1; TRBD1 is a possible D gene (5 bases). The CDR3 sequence is 15 residues long. Germline V gives CDR1 GTSNPN, CDR2 SVGIG (reference sequence). V was cut by 3 bases and J by 4 bases, with 18 bases left in between. CDR3 region: CAWRLVGVTGTEAFF. The CDR3 nucleotides read TGTGCCTGGAGACTCGTGGGGGTGACGGGCACTGAAGCTTTCTTT. Full variable domain (outside the CDR3, taken from reference TRBV30 and TRBJ1-1): SQTIHQWPATLVQPVGSPLSLECTVEGTSNPNLYWYRQAAGRGLQLLFYSVGIGQISSEVPQNLSASRPQDRQFILSSKKLLLSDSGFYLCAWRLVGVTGTEAFFGQGTRLTVV.

This clonotype was picked up a small number of times. V gene TRBV27 combines with J gene TRBJ2-2, with 13 bases aligning to TRBD2. CDR3 size: 16 residues. Germline-derived CDR1 and CDR2 are MNHEY and SMNVEV (reference sequence). J lost 6 bases, V lost 7 bases, and 8 bases had no gene match. The CDR3 DNA sequence: TGTGCCAGCAAGGCGGGACTAGCGGGACGATCCGGGGAGCTGTTTTTT. Translated, it gives CASKAGLAGRSGELFF.